What follows are 24 T cell receptor beta chains derived from one specimen sequenced in a study of control samples from healthy donors and cancer patients. Data came from immunoSEQ multiplex PCR; TCRdb stores just in-frame clones and leaves some out. Here the sample spans 70,000 to 80,000 clones, roughly 90% being singletons. The sample was blood. The origin of the receptors is a woman in her forties or fifties in good health.

This chain connects TRBV19 to TRBJ2-2; 8 bases map to TRBD1. This CDR3 spans 13 amino acids. Trimming removed 11 bases from V and 5 bases from J; junction bases left unmatched: 7. CDR1 is LNHDA, CDR2 SQIVND, per germline (reference sequence). This CDR3 is CAGRTGRTGELFF. The CDR3 nucleotides are TGTGCCGGGAGGACAGGGAGAACCGGGGAGCTGTTTTTT.

V and J are TRBV28 and TRBJ2-3; 10 bases map to TRBD1. The CDR3 is made up of 17 amino acids. The V gene end was trimmed by 6 bases and the J gene end by 3 bases; junction bases not matched to a gene: 12. Germline CDR1 and CDR2: MDHEN and SYDVKM. CDR3 sequence: CASSLSGTGVITDTQYF. The CDR3 DNA sequence: TGTGCCAGCAGCCTGTCCGGGACAGGGGTGATTACAGATACGCAGTATTTT.

The genes are TRBV29-1 and TRBJ2-1; either TRBD1 or TRBD2 may fit D (5 bases each). Germline lookup yields CDR1 SQVTM and CDR2 ANQGSEA. CDR3 length: 17 amino acids. The ends were cut back, 1 base at V and 6 bases at J, with 22 bases in the middle. CDR3 DNA sequence: TGCAGCGTTGAAGTCGCCGGGGCCGCAGGGTATCTCAATGAGCAGTTCTTC. Its translation is CSVEVAGAAGYLNEQFF.

The chain carries TRBV4-1 and TRBJ2-5; 7 nucleotides align to TRBD1. Looked up from germline, CDR1 is MGHRA and CDR2 is YSYEKL. The V segment lost 1 base and the J segment 9 bases; nucleotides outside the gene matches: 5. The CDR3 consists of 13 residues. Here the CDR3 DNA reads TGCGCCAGCAGCCAAGCGACTGGGACAGCCCAGTACTTC. As protein: CASSQATGTAQYF.

This clone showed up just once. V usage is TRBV5-1 and J usage is TRBJ1-5, with D possibly TRBD1 on 5 matching bases. Germline V gene lookup returns CDR1 SGHRS and CDR2 YFSETQ. The CDR3 runs to 16 residues. Trimming removed 4 bases from V and 3 bases from J, with 17 bases in between. The CDR3 sequence is CASSPQGLGLNQPQHF. DNA of the CDR3: TGCGCCAGCAGCCCTCAGGGATTAGGGCTCAATCAGCCCCAGCATTTT.

J is TRBJ2-7 and V is TRBV6-5, with D perhaps matching TRBD2 (5 bases). The length of the CDR3 is 15 residues. Between the trimmed V and J ends, which lost 6 bases and 5 bases, there was a span of 20 bases. From germline, CDR1 is MNHEY and CDR2 SVGAGI. In DNA, the CDR3 is TGTGCCAGCAGCTCCGGTGACCTAAGCGGCCACGAGCAGTACTTC. Protein sequence: CASSSGDLSGHEQYF.

This clone was picked up one time. V is TRBV7-2 and J is TRBJ1-4, with D hard to call. V was trimmed by 1 base and J by 5 bases, leaving 17 bases between them. The germline gives CDR1 SGHTA, CDR2 FQGNSA. The length of the CDR3 is 17 residues. The CDR3 loop reads CASSLGGLGLNNEKLFF. CDR3 sequence (DNA): TGTGCCAGCAGCTTAGGCGGGTTAGGACTGAACAATGAAAAACTGTTTTTT.

The chain couples TRBV5-6 to TRBJ2-2; 12 nucleotides agree with TRBD1. Trimming took 4 bases from V and 6 from J; bases not matched to a gene: 13. Per the germline V gene, CDR1 is SGHDT and CDR2 is YYEEEE. The CDR3 is made up of 18 amino acids. CDR3 sequence (DNA): TGTGCCAGCAGCACGTACCGGGACAGGGGGCGCGTGGCCGGGGAGCTGTTTTTT. This gives the protein CASSTYRDRGRVAGELFF.

The J gene is TRBJ1-1, the V gene TRBV18; D is unclear. The CDR3 covers 13 residues. Between the trimmed V and J ends, which lost 3 bases and 0 bases, there was a span of 5 bases. The germline V gene has CDR1 KGHSH and CDR2 LQKENI. The CDR3, as DNA: TGTGCCAGCTCACCTCGAATGAACACTGAAGCTTTCTTT. Encoded protein: CASSPRMNTEAFF.

V and J are TRBV15 and TRBJ2-3; 8 bases line up with TRBD2. CDR3 size: 16 residues. The trim removed 0 bases at V and 6 bases at J, leaving 8 bases unmatched. Germline CDR1 LNHNV, CDR2 YYDKDF (reference sequence). CDR3 in amino acids: CATSRDPAGASDTQYF. CDR3 in DNA: TGTGCCACCAGCAGAGATCCAGCGGGAGCGTCGGATACGCAGTATTTT.

This CDR3 reads CASLDGSPEGEQFF. The CDR3 nucleotides are TGTGCCAGCCTAGACGGGTCCCCCGAGGGTGAGCAGTTCTTC. The J gene is TRBJ2-1, the V gene TRBV5-5, with D tentatively TRBD2 (5 bases). V was trimmed by 7 bases and J by 9 bases, leaving 20 bases between them. Germline CDR1 and CDR2: SGHKS and YYEKEE (reference sequence). The CDR3 consists of 14 residues.

The chain recombines TRBV6-5 with TRBJ1-5, with 8 nucleotides matching TRBD1. The J segment lost 6 bases and the V segment lost 2 bases, leaving 6 bases of the junction unmatched. The V gene's germline CDR1 is MNHEY and CDR2 SVGAGI. The CDR3 covers 15 residues. Here the CDR3 DNA reads TGTGCCAGCAGTTACACCACAGGGGGAAGTCAGCCCCAGCATTTT. It encodes CASSYTTGGSQPQHF.

This chain links TRBV14 with TRBJ1-1; D is uncertain. Trimming stripped 0 bases from V and 1 base from J, with 12 bases between. From germline, CDR1 is SGHDN and CDR2 FVKESK. This CDR3 is built from 16 residues. In DNA form, the CDR3 reads TGTGCCAGCAGCCAAGATAAAGGCAATTGGAACACTGAAGCTTTCTTT. The encoded protein is CASSQDKGNWNTEAFF.

The J gene is TRBJ2-3, the V gene TRBV29-1; tentative D call: TRBD2 (5 bases). V lost 0 bases to trimming and J lost 5 bases, with 18 bases between them. Per germline, CDR1 SQVTM and CDR2 ANQGSEA. The CDR3 has 16 residues. The CDR3 region has the DNA TGCAGCGTTGAAGATTTGCCCGGGAAGGGAAGAGATACGCAGTATTTT. This sequence encodes CSVEDLPGKGRDTQYF.

This clone was seen a single time. J is TRBJ2-4 and V is TRBV5-1; D ambiguous. Trimming left V 0 bases short and J 0 bases short, with 7 bases between. CDR3 size: 15 residues. Germline values: CDR1 SGHRS, CDR2 YFSETQ. The CDR3 DNA is TGCGCCAGCAGCTTGGGGGATCTAGCCAAAAACATTCAGTACTTC. Translation: CASSLGDLAKNIQYF.

The chain joins TRBV6-5 to TRBJ2-7; possibly TRBD2 for D (5 bases). CDR1 and CDR2 (germline): MNHEY, SVGAGI. Trimming shortened V by 10 bases and J by 0 bases, and 10 bases separated the two germline ends. The CDR3 spans 12 residues. CDR3 loop: CAILSGSYEQYF. CDR3 DNA: TGTGCCATCCTAAGCGGCTCCTACGAGCAGTACTTC.

J is TRBJ1-1 and V is TRBV9; perhaps TRBD1 as D (5 bases). Trimming stripped 3 bases from V and 1 base from J, with 10 bases between. The germline V gene encodes CDR1 SGDLS and CDR2 YYNGEE. This CDR3 region has 14 residues. CDR3 protein: CASSDSQGNTEAFF. Here the CDR3 DNA reads TGTGCCAGCAGCGACTCTCAGGGGAACACTGAAGCTTTCTTT.

In its sample, this clone was seen a few times. This sequence joins TRBV19 and TRBJ2-1; 7 bases line up with TRBD2. In germline, CDR1 is LNHDA, CDR2 SQIVND (reference sequence). J lost 0 bases, V lost 9 bases, and 11 bases had no gene match. The CDR3 spans 16 residues. CDR3 in DNA: TGTGCCAGCACCCCCTCGGGGGGTAGCTCCTACAATGAGCAGTTCTTC. Its protein is CASTPSGGSSYNEQFF.

The rearrangement links TRBV7-8 to TRBJ2-3, with D tentatively TRBD2 (5 bases). Trimming left V 2 bases short and J 2 bases short, with 20 bases between. Germline V gene data show CDR1 as SGHVS and CDR2 as FQNEAQ. The CDR3 spans 18 residues. The CDR3 protein is CASSLIGLRAASTDTQYF. DNA for the CDR3: TGTGCCAGCAGCTTAATCGGGCTGCGAGCGGCTTCCACAGATACGCAGTATTTT.

This rearrangement joins TRBV29-1 to TRBJ1-4; the D is unclear. Germline V gene sequence: CDR1 SQVTM, CDR2 ANQGSEA. V lost 7 bases, J lost 0 bases, and 9 bases lay in between. The CDR3 spans 13 residues. The CDR3 DNA follows: TGCAGCGGGCGGTCGCCAACTAATGAAAAACTGTTTTTT. It translates to CSGRSPTNEKLFF. Looking up the rest from reference TRBV29-1 and TRBJ1-4 gives the full variable domain: SAVISQKPSRDICQRGTSLTIQCQVDSQVTMMFWYRQQPGQSLTLIATANQGSEATYESGFVIDKFPISRPNLTFSTLTVSNMSPEDSSIYLCSGRSPTNEKLFFGSGTQLSVL.

This chain connects TRBV27 to TRBJ2-3; D is ambiguous. Germline CDR1 reads MNHEY; CDR2 reads SMNVEV (reference sequence). Trimming left V 4 bases short and J 2 bases short, with 13 bases between. CDR3 length equals 15 residues. CDR3 region: CASSSLVEFTDTQYF. The CDR3 DNA reads TGTGCCAGCAGTTCCTTAGTAGAGTTCACAGATACGCAGTATTTT.

The V gene is TRBV19, the J gene TRBJ2-1, with TRBD2 matching 10 bases. CDR1 LNHDA and CDR2 SQIVND come from the germline V gene (reference sequence). J was trimmed by 5 bases and V by 4 bases; bases with no gene match: 8. The CDR3 is 16 amino acids. This chain's CDR3 is CASSTKSSGSHNEQFF. The CDR3 DNA sequence: TGTGCCAGTAGTACCAAATCTAGCGGGAGCCACAATGAGCAGTTCTTC.

V and J are TRBV6-5 and TRBJ2-5; TRBD2 aligns across 7 bases. The CDR3 runs to 13 residues. Germline CDR1 is MNHEY and CDR2 is SVGAGI. With V trimmed by 7 bases and J by 4 bases, 6 bases remained unmatched. In DNA, the CDR3 is TGTGCCAGCACTAAAACGGGGGGAGAGACCCAGTACTTC. Its translation: CASTKTGGETQYF.

The chain links TRBV27 to TRBJ2-1, with TRBD2 matching over 9 bases. Looked up from germline, CDR1 is MNHEY and CDR2 is SMNVEV (reference sequence). This CDR3 region has 14 residues. The J segment lost 8 bases and the V segment lost 6 bases, leaving 8 bases of the junction unmatched. The CDR3 region has the DNA TGTGCCAGCAGACTTAGCGGGAGTGGCCATGAGCAGTTCTTC. It specifies CASRLSGSGHEQFF.